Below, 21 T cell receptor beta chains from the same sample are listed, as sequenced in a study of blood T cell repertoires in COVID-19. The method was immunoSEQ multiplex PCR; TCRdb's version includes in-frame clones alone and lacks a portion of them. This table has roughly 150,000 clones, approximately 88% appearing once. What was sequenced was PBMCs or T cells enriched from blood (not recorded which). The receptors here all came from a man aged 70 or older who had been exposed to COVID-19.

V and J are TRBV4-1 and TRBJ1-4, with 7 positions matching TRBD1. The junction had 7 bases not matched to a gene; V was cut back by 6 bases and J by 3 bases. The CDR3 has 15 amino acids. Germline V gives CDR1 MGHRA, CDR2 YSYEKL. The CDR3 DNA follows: TGCGCCAGCAGGGACACAGGGGTCCCTAATGAAAAACTGTTTTTT. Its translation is CASRDTGVPNEKLFF.

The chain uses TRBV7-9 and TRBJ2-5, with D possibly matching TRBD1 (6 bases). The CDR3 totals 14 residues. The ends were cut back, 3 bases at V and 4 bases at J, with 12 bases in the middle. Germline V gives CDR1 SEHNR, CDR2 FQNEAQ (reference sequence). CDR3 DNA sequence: TGTGCCAGCAGCTTGACTCAGGGGAGAGAGACCCAGTACTTC. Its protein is CASSLTQGRETQYF.

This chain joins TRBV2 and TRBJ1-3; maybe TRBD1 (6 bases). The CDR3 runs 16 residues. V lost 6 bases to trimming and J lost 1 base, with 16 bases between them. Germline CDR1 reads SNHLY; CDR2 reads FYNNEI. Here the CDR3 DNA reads TGTGCCAGCAGCGCAGCCAGGGGCGTTTCTGGAAACACCATATATTTT. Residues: CASSAARGVSGNTIYF.

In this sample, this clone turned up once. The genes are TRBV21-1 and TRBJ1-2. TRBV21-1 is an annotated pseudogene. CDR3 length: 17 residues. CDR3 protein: CASNPGRAAFPNYGYTF. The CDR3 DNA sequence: TGTGCCAGCAACCCAGGGAGGGCAGCATTCCCCAACTATGGCTACACCTTC.

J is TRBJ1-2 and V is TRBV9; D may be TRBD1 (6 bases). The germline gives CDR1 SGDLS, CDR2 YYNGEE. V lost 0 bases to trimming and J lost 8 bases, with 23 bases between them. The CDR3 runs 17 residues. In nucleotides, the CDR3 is TGTGCCAGCAGCGTAGGACCAAAAAGCAGGGGTCCGATCGGCTACACCTTC. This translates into CASSVGPKSRGPIGYTF.

The DNA for the CDR3 is TGTGCCAGCAGATCTAGACAGGGCCTCAATGAGCAGTTCTTC. Its protein product is CASRSRQGLNEQFF. The chain employs TRBV27 and TRBJ2-1; 7 nucleotides match TRBD1. CDR1 and CDR2 from the germline V gene are MNHEY and SMNVEV (reference sequence). The CDR3 runs to 14 residues. After removal of 6 bases from V and 6 bases from J, the junction contained 8 bases not matched to a gene.

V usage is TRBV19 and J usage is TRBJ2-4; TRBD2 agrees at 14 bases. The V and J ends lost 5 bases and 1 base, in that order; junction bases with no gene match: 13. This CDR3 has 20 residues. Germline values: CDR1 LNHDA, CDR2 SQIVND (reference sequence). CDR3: CASSATGGLAGVMAKNIQYF. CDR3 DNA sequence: TGTGCCAGTAGTGCAACAGGGGGACTAGCGGGAGTTATGGCCAAAAACATTCAGTACTTC.

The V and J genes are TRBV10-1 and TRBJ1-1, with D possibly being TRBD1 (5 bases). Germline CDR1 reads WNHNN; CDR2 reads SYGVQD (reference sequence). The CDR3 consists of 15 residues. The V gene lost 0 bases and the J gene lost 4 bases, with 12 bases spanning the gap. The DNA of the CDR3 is TGCGCCAGCAGTGAGTCGATGGTGGGGCCCACTGAAGCTTTCTTT. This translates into CASSESMVGPTEAFF.

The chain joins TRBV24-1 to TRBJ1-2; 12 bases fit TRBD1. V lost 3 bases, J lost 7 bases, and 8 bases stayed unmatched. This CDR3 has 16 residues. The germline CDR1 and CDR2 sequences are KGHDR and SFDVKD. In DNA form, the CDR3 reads TGTGCCACCAGTGATGGAGCAGGGACAGGGGGCCGTGGCTACACCTTC. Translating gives CATSDGAGTGGRGYTF.

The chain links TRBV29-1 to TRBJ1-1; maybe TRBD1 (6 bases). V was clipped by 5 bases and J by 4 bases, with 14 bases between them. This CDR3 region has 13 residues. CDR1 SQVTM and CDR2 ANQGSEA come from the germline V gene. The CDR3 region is CSVRTARGTEAFF. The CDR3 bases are TGCAGCGTTAGGACAGCGAGGGGCACTGAAGCTTTCTTT.

The CDR3 nucleotides read TGTGCCAGCAGCTTGGGGGACTTAGAAGAGACCCAGTACTTC. This encodes CASSLGDLEETQYF. The V call is TRBV5-5, the J call TRBJ2-5; maybe TRBD2 (6 bases). The ends were cut back, 0 bases at V and 3 bases at J, with 9 bases in the middle. Germline loops: CDR1 SGHKS, CDR2 YYEKEE (reference sequence). The CDR3 totals 14 residues. Full variable domain (outside the CDR3, taken from reference TRBV5-5 and TRBJ2-5): DAGVTQSPTHLIKTRGQQVTLRCSPISGHKSVSWYQQVLGQGPQFIFQYYEKEERGRGNFPDRFSARQFPNYSSELNVNALLLGDSALYLCASSLGDLEETQYFGPGTRLLVL.

CDR3 sequence: CAIKAGLNEKLFF. CDR3 DNA: TGTGCCATAAAGGCAGGCCTTAATGAAAAACTGTTTTTT. The chain combines TRBV10-3 with TRBJ1-4; D gene unclear. The germline gives CDR1 ENHRY, CDR2 SYGVKD. This CDR3 is built from 13 residues. The germline V and J ends were trimmed by 9 bases and 4 bases, with 12 bases remaining between them.

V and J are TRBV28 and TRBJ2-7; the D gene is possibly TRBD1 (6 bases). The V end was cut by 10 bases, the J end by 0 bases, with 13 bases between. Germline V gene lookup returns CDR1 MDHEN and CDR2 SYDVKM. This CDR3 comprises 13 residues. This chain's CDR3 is CANRASPSYEQYF. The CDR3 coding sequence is TGTGCCAACAGGGCCTCCCCCTCCTACGAGCAGTACTTC.

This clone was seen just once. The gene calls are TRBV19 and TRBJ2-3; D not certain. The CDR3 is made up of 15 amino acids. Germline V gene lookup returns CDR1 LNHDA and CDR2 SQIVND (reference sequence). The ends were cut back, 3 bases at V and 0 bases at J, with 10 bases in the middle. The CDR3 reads CASSMEQFSTDTQYF. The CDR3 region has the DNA TGTGCCAGTAGTATGGAGCAGTTTAGCACAGATACGCAGTATTTT.

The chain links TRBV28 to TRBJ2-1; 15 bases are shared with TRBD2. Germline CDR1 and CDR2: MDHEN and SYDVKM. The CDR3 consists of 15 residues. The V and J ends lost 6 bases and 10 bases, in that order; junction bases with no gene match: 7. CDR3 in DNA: TGTGCCAGCAGATCCGGGACTAGCGGGGGGTTCGAGCAGTTCTTC. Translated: CASRSGTSGGFEQFF.

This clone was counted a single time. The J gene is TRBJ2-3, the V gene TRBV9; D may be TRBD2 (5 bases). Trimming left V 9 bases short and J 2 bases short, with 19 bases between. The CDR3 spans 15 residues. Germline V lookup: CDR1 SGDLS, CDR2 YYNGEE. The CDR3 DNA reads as TGTGCCACCACGTGGAGTAGCGACCCCACAGATACGCAGTATTTT. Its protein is CATTWSSDPTDTQYF.

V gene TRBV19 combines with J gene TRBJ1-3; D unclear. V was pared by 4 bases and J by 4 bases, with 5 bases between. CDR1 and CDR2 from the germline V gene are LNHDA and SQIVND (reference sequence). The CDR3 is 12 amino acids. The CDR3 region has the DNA TGTGCCAGTAGTAACGGGGGAAACACCATATATTTT. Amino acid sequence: CASSNGGNTIYF.

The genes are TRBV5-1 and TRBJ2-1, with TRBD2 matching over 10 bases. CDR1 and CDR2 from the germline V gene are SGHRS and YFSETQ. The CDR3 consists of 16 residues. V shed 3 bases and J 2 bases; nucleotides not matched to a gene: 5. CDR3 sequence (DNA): TGCGCCAGCAGCTCCAGCGGGGGGGCGCCCTACAATGAGCAGTTCTTC. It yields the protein CASSSSGGAPYNEQFF.

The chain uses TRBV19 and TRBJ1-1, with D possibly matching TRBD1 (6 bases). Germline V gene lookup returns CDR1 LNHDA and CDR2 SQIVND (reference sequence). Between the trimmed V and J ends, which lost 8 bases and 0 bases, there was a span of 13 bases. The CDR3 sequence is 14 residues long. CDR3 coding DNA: TGTGCCAGTTTATTCACAGGGTTGAACACTGAAGCTTTCTTT. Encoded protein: CASLFTGLNTEAFF.

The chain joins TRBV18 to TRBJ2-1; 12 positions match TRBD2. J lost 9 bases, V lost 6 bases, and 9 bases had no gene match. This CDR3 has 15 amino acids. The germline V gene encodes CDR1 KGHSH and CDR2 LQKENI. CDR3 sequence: CASSLTSGRRLEQFF. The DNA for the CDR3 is TGTGCCAGCTCCCTGACTAGCGGGAGACGTCTTGAGCAGTTCTTC.

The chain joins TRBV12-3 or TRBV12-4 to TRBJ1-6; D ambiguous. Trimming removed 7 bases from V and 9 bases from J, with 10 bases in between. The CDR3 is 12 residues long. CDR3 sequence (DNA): TGTGCCAGCAACCAGCCGGGTTCACCCCTCCACTTT. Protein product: CASNQPGSPLHF.